What follows is one T cell receptor beta chain and its context. The same CDR3 arises from other DNA sequences in this sample as well. These data originate in a study of blood T cell repertoires in COVID-19. Across the study: Samples came from the United States, Italy and Spain, spanning acute and convalescent COVID-19.

The Seattle patients, enrolled during active infection, were followed longitudinally. This CDR3 has 13 residues. The V end was cut by 0 bases, the J end by 3 bases, with 6 bases between. Germline V gene lookup returns CDR1 MNHEY and CDR2 SVGAGI. Authors' analysis steps: How many nucleated cells were present was estimated from reference gene primer amplification. Data came from immunoSEQ multiplex PCR; TCRdb stores just in-frame clones and leaves some out. V and J calls and clone size are those listed in that table; D and trimming were worked out from the DNA. The sample carries a few hundred thousand clones, over 80% recorded once.

The receptor was isolated from a woman between 50 and 59 years old with COVID-19, enrolled during active disease. Material for sequencing was peripheral blood. This chain uses TRBV6-5 with TRBJ2-7; D call uncertain. CDR3 residues: CASSYSASYEQYF. In DNA form, the CDR3 reads TGTGCCAGCAGTTACTCAGCGAGCTACGAGCAGTACTTC.